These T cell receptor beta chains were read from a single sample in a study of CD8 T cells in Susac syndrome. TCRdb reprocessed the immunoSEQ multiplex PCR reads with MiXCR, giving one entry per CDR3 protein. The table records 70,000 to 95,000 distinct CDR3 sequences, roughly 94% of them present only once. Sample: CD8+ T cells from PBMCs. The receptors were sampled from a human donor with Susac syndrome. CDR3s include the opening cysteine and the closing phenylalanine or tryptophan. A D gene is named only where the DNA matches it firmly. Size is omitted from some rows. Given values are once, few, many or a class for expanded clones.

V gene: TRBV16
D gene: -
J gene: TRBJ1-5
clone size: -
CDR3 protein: CASSQTDFPPQHF
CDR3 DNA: TGTGCCAGCAGCCAAACTGACTTCCCACCCCAGCATTTT

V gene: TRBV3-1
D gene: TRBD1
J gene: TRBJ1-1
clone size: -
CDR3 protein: CASRAGGTEAFF
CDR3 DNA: TGTGCCAGCAGAGCAGGGGGCACTGAAGCTTTCTTT

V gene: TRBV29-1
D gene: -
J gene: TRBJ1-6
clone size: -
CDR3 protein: CSVDRANSPLHF
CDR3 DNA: TGCAGCGTTGACAGGGCGAATTCACCCCTCCACTTT

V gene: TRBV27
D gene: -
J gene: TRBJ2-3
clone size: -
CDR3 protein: CASSSSSTDTQYF
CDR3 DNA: TGTGCCAGCAGTTCCTCTAGCACAGATACGCAGTATTTT

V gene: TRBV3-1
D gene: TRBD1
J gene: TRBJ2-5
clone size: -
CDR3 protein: CASSQYGTGYF
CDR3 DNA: TGTGCCAGCAGCCAATATGGGACAGGGTACTTC

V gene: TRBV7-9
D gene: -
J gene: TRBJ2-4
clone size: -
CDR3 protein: CASSLAGSGTPFQYF
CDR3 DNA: TGTGCCAGCAGCTTAGCGGGGTCGGGGACTCCCTTTCAGTACTTC

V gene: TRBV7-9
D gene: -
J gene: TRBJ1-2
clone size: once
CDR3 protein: CASSPGTDYGYTF
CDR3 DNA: TGTGCCAGCAGTCCCGGGACGGATTATGGCTACACCTTC

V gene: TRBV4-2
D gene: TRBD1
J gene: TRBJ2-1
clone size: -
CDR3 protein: CASSDWTGDYEQFF
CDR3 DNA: TGTGCCAGCAGCGACTGGACAGGGGATTATGAGCAGTTCTTC

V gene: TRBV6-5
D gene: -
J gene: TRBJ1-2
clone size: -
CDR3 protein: CASSYGDIERETF
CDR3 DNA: TGTGCCAGCAGTTACGGGGACATCGAACGGGAAACCTTC

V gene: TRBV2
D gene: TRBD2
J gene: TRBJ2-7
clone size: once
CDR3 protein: CASTPGPLAGGYEQYF
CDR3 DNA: TGTGCCAGCACTCCGGGCCCACTAGCGGGAGGGTACGAGCAGTACTTC

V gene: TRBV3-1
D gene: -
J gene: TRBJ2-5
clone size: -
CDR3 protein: CASSQDYSSQETQYF
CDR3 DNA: TGTGCCAGCAGCCAAGATTATAGTTCCCAAGAGACCCAGTACTTC

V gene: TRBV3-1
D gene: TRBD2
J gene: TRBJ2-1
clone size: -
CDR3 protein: CASSQDLPGTSGDEQFF
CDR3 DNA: TGTGCCAGCAGCCAGGATCTACCCGGGACTAGCGGCGATGAGCAGTTCTTC

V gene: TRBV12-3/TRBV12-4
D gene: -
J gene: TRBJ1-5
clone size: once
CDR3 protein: CASSLEGVRQPQHF
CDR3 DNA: TGTGCCAGCAGTTTAGAGGGGGTTCGTCAGCCCCAGCATTTT

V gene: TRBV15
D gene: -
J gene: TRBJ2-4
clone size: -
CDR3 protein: CATSANFKNIQYF
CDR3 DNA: TGTGCCACCAGCGCAAACTTCAAAAACATTCAGTACTTC

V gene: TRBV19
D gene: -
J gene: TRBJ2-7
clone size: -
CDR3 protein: CASSAGRTYEQYF
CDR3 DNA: TGTGCCAGTAGTGCCGGACGAACCTACGAGCAGTACTTC

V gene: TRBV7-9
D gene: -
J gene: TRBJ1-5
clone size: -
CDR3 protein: CASSLSYSNQPQHF
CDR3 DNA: TGTGCCAGCAGCCTCTCGTATAGCAATCAGCCCCAGCATTTT

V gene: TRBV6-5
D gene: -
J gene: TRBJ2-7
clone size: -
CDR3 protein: CASSYWGGTEAYEQYF
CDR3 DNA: TGTGCCAGCAGTTACTGGGGCGGGACAGAAGCCTACGAGCAGTACTTC

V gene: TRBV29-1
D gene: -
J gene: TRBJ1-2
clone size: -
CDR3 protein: CSVEILGRDPGYTF
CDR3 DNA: TGCAGCGTTGAAATTCTGGGGAGGGACCCCGGCTACACCTTC

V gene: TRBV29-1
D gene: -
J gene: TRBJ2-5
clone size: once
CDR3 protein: CSVEQPGVETQYF
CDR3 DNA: TGCAGCGTTGAACAGCCTGGGGTGGAGACCCAGTACTTC

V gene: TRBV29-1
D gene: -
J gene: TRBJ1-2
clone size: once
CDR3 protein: CSVEVATNYGYTF
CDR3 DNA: TGCAGCGTTGAAGTGGCAACTAACTATGGCTACACCTTC

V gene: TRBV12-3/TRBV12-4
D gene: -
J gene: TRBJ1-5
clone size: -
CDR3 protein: CASSLGLGPEVAQHF
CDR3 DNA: TGTGCCAGCAGTTTGGGCTTAGGCCCCGAGGTGGCCCAGCATTTT

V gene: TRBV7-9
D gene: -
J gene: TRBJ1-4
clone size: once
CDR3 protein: CASSLAAPKDEKLFF
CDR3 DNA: TGTGCCAGCAGCTTAGCGGCCCCGAAGGATGAAAAACTGTTTTTT

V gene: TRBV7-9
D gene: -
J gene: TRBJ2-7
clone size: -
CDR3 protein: CASSLGGGESSYEQYF
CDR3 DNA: TGTGCCAGCAGCTTAGGGGGCGGCGAGAGCTCCTACGAGCAGTACTTC

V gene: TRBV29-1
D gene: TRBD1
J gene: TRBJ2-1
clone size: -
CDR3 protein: CRGQGSYNEQFF
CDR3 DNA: TGCAGAGGACAGGGATCCTACAATGAGCAGTTCTTC

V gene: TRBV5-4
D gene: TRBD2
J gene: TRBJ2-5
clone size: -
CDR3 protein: CASSKRAGLETQYF
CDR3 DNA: TGTGCCAGCAGCAAAAGAGCGGGATTGGAGACCCAGTACTTC

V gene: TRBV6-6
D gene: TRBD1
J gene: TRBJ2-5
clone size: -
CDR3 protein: CASSYPTGVYPQYF
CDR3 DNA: TGTGCCAGCAGTTACCCGACAGGGGTATATCCCCAGTACTTC

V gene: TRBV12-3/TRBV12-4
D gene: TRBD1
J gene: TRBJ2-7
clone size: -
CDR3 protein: CASSSIDRGYEQYF
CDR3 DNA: TGTGCCAGCAGTTCCATCGACAGGGGCTACGAGCAGTACTTC

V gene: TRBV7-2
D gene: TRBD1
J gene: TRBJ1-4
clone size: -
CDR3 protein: CASSPRQGQGKLFF
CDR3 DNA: TGTGCCAGCAGCCCACGACAGGGCCAGGGAAAACTGTTTTTT

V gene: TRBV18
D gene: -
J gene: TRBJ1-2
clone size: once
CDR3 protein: CASSPSAPPDGYTF
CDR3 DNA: TGTGCCAGCTCACCATCTGCTCCCCCTGATGGCTACACCTTC

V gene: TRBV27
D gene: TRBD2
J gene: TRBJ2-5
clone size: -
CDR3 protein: CASSSLTSGKETQYF
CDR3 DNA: TGTGCCAGCAGTTCCTTGACTAGCGGGAAAGAGACCCAGTACTTC

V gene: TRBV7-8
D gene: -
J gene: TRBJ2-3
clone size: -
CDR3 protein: CASSPGTLTDTQYF
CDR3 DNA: TGTGCCAGCAGCCCGGGGACTCTCACAGATACGCAGTATTTT

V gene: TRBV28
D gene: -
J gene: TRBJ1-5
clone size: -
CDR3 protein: CASSLDDQPQHF
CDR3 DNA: TGTGCCAGCAGTCTGGATGATCAGCCCCAGCATTTT

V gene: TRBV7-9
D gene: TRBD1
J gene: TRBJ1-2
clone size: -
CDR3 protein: CASSSPVQGYGYTF
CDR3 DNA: TGTGCCAGCAGCTCACCGGTACAGGGGTATGGCTACACCTTC

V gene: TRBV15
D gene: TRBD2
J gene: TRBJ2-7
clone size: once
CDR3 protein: CATSRDISGNLGSEQYF
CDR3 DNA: TGTGCCACCAGCAGAGATATTAGCGGGAATCTTGGTAGCGAGCAGTACTTC

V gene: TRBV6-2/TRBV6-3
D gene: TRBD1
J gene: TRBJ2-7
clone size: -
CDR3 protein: CASSYEIGRGNEQYF
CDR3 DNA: TGTGCCAGCAGTTATGAGATCGGCAGGGGGAACGAGCAGTACTTC

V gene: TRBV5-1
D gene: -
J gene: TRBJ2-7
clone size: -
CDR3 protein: CASSLPPDSSYEQYF
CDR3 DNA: TGCGCCAGCAGCTTGCCCCCGGACAGCTCCTACGAGCAGTACTTC